The table lists the clone carrying this T cell receptor (beta chain) with a few counts. As yet, its antigen is unknown. The data are from a study of blood T cells in healthy people across ages. Study-wide points: The lack of PBMC sorting stopped any conclusive naive versus antigen-experienced comparison. Among long-lived donors, naive CD4+ cells were more numerous and diversity higher than in aged donors. Strong correlation existed between TCR beta diversity and naive T cell percentage.

The CDR3 has 14 amino acids. V was pared by 3 bases and J by 3 bases, with 3 bases of the junction left unmatched. Per germline, CDR1 SGHKS and CDR2 YYEKEE (reference sequence). A J-beta primer mix and a sample-barcoded 5' primer were used in a second PCR of about 7 to 12 cycles. All cDNA molecules were each tagged by a template-switch adaptor with 12 random nucleotides. In TCRdb, the 5' RACE reads were re-called with MiXCR into one record per CDR3 protein. The sample yields hundreds of thousands of distinct CDR3 sequences, more than 55% seen once. The sequenced sample consisted of blood. This chain connects TRBV5-5 to TRBJ2-7; 10 nucleotides agree with TRBD1. The source is a man aged 35-49 years in good health. CDR3 nucleotide sequence: TGTGCCAGCAGCTACCGGGACAGGGGCTACGAGCAGTACTTC. This sequence encodes CASSYRDRGYEQYF.